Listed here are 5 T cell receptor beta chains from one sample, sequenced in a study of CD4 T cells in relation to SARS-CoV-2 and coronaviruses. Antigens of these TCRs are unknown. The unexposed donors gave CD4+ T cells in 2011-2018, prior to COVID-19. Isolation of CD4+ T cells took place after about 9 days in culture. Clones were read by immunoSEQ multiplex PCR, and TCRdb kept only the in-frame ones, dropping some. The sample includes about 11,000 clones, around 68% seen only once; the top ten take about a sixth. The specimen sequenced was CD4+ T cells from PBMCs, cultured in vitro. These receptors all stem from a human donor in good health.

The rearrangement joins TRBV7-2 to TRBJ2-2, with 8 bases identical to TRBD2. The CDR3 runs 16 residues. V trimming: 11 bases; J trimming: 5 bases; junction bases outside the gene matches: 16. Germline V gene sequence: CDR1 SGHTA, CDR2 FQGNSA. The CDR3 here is CAYNPGGAARTGELFF. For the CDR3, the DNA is TGTGCCTACAACCCCGGGGGGGCGGCTCGTACCGGGGAGCTGTTTTTT. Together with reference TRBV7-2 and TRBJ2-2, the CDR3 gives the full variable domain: GAGVSQSPSNKVTEKGKDVELRCDPISGHTALYWYRQSLGQGLEFLIYFQGNSAPDKSGLPSDRFSAERTGGSVSTLTIQRTQQEDSAVYLCAYNPGGAARTGELFFGEGSRLTVL.

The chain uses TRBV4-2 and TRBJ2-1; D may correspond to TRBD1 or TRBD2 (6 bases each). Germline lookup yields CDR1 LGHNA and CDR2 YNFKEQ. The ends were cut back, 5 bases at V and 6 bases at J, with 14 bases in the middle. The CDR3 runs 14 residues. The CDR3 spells CASSDGGRGNEQFF. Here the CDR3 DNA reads TGTGCCAGCAGCGACGGGGGCCGGGGCAATGAGCAGTTCTTC.

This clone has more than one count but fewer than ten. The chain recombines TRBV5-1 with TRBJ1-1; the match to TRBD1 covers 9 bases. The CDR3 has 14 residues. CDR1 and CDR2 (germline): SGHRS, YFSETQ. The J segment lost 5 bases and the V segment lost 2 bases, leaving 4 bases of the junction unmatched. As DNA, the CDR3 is TGCGCCAGCAGCTTACAGGGGGCTGGAACTGAAGCTTTCTTT. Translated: CASSLQGAGTEAFF.

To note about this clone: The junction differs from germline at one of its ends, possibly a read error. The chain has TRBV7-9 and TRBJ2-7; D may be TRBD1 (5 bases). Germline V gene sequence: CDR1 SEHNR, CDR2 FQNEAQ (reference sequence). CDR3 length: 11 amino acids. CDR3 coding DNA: TGTGCCAGCGGTCGGACATTGGAATTTCACTTC. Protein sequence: CASGRTLEFHF.

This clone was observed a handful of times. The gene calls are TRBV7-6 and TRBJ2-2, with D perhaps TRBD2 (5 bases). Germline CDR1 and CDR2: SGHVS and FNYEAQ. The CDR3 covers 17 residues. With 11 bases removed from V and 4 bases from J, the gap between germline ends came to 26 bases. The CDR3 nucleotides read TGTGCCTCCCTCCCGAGGGTATTTGGGGTAGGCACCGGGGAGCTGTTTTTT. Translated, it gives CASLPRVFGVGTGELFF. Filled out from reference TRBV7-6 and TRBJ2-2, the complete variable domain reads GAGVSQSPRYKVTKRGQDVALRCDPISGHVSLYWYRQALGQGPEFLTYFNYEAQQDKSGLPNDRFSAERPEGSISTLTIQRTEQRDSAMYRCASLPRVFGVGTGELFFGEGSRLTVL.